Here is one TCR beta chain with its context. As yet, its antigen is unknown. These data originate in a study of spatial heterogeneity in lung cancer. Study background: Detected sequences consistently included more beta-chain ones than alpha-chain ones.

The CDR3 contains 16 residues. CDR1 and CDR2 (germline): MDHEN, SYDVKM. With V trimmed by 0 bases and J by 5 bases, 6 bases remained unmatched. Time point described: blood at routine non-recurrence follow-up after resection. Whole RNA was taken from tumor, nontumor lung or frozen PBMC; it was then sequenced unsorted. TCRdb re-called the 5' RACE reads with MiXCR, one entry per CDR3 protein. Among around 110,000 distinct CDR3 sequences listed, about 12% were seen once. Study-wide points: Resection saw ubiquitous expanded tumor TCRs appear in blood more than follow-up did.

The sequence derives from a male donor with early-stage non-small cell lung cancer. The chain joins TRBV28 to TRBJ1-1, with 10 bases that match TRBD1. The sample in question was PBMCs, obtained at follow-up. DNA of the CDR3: TGTGCCAGCAGTTTATGGACAGGGGGCAGAGAGACTGAAGCTTTCTTT. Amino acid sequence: CASSLWTGGRETEAFF.